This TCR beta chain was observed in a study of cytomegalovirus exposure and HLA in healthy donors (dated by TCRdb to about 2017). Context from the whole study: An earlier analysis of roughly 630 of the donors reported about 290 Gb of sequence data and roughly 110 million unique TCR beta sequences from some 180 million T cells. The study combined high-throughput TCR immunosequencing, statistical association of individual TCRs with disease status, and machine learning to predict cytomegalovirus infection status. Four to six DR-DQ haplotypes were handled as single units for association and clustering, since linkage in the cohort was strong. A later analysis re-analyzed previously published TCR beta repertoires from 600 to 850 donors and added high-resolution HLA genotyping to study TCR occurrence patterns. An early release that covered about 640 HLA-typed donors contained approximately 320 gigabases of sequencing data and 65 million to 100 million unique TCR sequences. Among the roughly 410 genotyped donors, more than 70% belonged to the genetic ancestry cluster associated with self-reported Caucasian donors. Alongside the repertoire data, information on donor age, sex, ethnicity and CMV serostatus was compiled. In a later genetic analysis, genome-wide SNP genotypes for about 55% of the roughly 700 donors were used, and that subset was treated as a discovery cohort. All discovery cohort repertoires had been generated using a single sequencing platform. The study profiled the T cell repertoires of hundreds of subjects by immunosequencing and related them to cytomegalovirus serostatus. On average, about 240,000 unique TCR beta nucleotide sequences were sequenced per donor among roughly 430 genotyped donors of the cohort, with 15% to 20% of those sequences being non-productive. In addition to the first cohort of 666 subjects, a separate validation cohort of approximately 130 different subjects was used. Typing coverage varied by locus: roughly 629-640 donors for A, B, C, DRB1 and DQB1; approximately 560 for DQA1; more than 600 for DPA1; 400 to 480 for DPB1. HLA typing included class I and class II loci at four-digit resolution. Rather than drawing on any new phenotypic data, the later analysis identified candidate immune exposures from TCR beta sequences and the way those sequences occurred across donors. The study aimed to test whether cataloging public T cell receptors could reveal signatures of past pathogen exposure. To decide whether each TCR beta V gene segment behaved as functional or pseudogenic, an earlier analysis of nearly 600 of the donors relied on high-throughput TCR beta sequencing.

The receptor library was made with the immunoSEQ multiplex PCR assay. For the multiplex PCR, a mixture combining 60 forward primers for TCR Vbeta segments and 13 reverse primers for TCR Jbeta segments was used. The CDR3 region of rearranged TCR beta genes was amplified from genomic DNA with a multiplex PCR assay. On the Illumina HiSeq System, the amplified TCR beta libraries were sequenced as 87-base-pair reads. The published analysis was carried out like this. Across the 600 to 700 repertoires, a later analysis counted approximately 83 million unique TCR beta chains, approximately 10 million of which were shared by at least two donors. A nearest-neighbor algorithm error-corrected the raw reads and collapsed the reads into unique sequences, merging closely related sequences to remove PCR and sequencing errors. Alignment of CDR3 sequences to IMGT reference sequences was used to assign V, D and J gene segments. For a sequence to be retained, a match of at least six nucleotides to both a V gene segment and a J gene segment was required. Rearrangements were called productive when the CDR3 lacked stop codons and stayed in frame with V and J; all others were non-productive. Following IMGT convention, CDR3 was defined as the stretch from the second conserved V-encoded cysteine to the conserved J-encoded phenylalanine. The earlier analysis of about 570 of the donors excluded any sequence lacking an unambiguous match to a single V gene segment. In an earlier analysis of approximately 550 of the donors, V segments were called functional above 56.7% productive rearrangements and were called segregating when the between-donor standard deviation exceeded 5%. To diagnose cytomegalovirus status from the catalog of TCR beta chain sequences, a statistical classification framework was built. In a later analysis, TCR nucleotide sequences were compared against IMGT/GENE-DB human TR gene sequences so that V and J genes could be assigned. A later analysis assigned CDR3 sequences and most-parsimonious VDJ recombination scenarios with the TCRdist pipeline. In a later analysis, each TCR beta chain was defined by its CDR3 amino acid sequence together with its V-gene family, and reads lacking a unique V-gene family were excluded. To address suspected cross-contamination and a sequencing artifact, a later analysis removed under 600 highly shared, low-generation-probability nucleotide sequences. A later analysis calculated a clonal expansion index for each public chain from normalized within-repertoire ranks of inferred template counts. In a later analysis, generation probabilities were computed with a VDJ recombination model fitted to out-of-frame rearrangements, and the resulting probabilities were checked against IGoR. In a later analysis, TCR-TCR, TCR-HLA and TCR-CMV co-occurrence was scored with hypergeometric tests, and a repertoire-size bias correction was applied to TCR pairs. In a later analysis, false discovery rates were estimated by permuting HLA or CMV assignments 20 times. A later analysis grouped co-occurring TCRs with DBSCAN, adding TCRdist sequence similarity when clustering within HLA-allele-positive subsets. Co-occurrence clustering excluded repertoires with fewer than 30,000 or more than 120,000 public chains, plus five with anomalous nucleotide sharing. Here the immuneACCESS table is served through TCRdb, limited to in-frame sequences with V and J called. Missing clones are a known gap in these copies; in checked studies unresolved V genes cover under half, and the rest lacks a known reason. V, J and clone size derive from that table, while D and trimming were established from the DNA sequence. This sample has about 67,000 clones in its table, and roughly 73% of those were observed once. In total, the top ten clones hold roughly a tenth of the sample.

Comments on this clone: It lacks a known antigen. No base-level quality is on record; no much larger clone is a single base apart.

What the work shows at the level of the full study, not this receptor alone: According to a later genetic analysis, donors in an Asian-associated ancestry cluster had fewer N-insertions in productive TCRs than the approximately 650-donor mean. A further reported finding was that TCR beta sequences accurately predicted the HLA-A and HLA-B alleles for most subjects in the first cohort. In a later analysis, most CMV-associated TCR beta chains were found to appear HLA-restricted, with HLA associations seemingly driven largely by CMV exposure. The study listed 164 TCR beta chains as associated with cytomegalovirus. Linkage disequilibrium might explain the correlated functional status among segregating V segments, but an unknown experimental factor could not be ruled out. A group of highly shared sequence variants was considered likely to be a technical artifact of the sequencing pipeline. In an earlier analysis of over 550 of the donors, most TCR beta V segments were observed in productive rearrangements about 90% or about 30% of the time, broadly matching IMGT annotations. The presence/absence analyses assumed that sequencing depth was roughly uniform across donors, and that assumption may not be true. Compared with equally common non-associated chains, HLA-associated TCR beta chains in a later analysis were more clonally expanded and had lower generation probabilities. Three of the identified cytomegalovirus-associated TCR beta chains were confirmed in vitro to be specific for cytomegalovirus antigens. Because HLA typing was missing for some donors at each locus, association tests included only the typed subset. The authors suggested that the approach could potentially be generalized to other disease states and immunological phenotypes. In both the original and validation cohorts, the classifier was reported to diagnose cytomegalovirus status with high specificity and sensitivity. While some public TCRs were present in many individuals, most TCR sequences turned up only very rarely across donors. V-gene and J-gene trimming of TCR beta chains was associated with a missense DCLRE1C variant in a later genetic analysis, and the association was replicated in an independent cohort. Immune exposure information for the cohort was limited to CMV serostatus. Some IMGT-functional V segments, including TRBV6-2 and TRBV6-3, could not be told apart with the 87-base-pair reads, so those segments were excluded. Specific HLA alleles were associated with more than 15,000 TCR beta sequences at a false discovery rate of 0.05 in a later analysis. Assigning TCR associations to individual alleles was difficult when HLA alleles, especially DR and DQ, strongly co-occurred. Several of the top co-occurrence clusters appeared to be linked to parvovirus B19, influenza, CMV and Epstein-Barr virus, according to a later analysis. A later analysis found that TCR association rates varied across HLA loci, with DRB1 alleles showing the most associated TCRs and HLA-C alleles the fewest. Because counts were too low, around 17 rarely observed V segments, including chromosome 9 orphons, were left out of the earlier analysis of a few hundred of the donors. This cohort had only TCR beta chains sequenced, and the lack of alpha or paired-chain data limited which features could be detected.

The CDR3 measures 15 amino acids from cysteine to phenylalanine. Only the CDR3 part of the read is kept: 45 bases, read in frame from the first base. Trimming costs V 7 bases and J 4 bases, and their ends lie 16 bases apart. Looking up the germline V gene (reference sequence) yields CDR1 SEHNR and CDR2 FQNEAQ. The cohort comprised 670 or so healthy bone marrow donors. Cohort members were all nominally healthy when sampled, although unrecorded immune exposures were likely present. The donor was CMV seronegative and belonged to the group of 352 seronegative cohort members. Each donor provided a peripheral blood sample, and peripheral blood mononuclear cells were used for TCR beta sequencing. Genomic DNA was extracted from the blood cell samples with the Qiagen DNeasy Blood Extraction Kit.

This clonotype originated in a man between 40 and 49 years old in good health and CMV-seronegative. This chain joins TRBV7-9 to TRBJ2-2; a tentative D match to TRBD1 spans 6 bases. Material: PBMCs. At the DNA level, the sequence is TGTGCCAGCACCCTCCAGGGGTTCGCCACCGGGGAGCTGTTTTTT. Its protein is CASTLQGFATGELFF. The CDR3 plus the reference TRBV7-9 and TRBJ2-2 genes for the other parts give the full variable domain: DTGVSQNPRHKITKRGQNVTFRCDPISEHNRLYWYRQTLGQGPEFLTYFQNEAQLEKSRLLSDRFSAERPKGSFSTLEIQRTEQGDSAMYLCASTLQGFATGELFFGEGSRLTVL.